The next 17 T cell receptor beta chains were all read from a single sample in a study of shared clonotypes between healthy human individuals. Naive CD8 cells were CD45RO-negative, positively selected for CCR7, excluding terminally differentiated effector memory CD45RA+ cells. The data were produced by immunoSEQ multiplex PCR, yet TCRdb's version contains in-frame clones alone and is incomplete. The data show fewer than 850,000 clones, 96% seen once. Specimen: naive CD8+ T cells sorted from blood. The receptors come from a man aged 25-45 years in good health.

The chain combines TRBV28 with TRBJ2-7; D ambiguous. CDR3 length: 16 residues. Germline values: CDR1 MDHEN, CDR2 SYDVKM. With 6 bases removed from V and 0 bases from J, the gap between germline ends came to 18 bases. The CDR3 sequence is CASSPLITESSYEQYF. CDR3 nucleotide sequence: TGTGCCAGCAGCCCCCTAATAACGGAAAGCTCCTACGAGCAGTACTTC. Using reference TRBV28 and TRBJ2-7 for the parts outside the CDR3, the full variable domain is DVKVTQSSRYLVKRTGEKVFLECVQDMDHENMFWYRQDPGLGLRLIYFSYDVKMKEKGDIPEGYSVSREKKERFSLILESASTNQTSMYLCASSPLITESSYEQYFGPGTRLTVT.

The chain uses TRBV6-6 and TRBJ2-1; D ambiguous. Per germline, CDR1 MNHNY and CDR2 SVGAGI (reference sequence). The CDR3 has 14 amino acids. V was pared by 6 bases and J by 4 bases, with 13 bases between. As DNA, the CDR3 is TGTGCCAGCAGCCCTCCTGAGAGGTACAATGAGCAGTTCTTC. This gives the protein CASSPPERYNEQFF.

In its sample, this clone was seen a few times. The chain carries TRBV9 and TRBJ2-1; D not resolved. This CDR3 spans 12 amino acids. Trimming took 0 bases from V and 15 from J, leaving 13 bases between them. CDR1 and CDR2 from the germline V gene are SGDLS and YYNGEE. The CDR3 bases are TGTGCCAGCAGCGTAGACGAAAGGCACTGGTTCTTC. Protein: CASSVDERHWFF.

The chain is built from TRBV5-1 and TRBJ1-1; unclear D gene. The CDR3 is made up of 11 amino acids. The germline gives CDR1 SGHRS, CDR2 YFSETQ. Trimming left V 5 bases short and J 11 bases short, with 13 bases between. The CDR3 protein is CASRSGQGAFF. CDR3 in DNA: TGCGCCAGCAGGTCCGGCCAAGGGGCTTTCTTT. Complete variable domain (other parts from reference TRBV5-1 and TRBJ1-1): KAGVTQTPRYLIKTRGQQVTLSCSPISGHRSVSWYQQTPGQGLQFLFEYFSETQRNKGNFPGRFSGRQFSNSRSEMNVSTLELGDSALYLCASRSGQGAFFGQGTRLTVV.

The gene calls are TRBV29-1 and TRBJ2-1, with D unclear. The germline CDR1 and CDR2 sequences are SQVTM and ANQGSEA. The CDR3 is 12 amino acids. The ends were cut back, 6 bases at V and 9 bases at J, with 15 bases in the middle. The CDR3 nucleotides read TGCAGCGTCCCCGAGGAATCAGCTGAGCAGTTCTTC. It specifies CSVPEESAEQFF.

The chain couples TRBV11-2 to TRBJ2-3; D is unclear. The CDR3 contains 14 residues. Trimming shortened V by 8 bases and J by 1 base, and 13 bases separated the two germline ends. In germline, CDR1 is SGHAT, CDR2 FQNNGV. The CDR3 is CASYLSEGTDTQYF. CDR3 DNA: TGTGCCAGCTACCTCAGCGAGGGCACAGATACGCAGTATTTT.

The CDR3: CASSELRTGELFF. CDR3 DNA sequence: TGTGCCAGCAGTGAATTGAGGACCGGGGAGCTGTTTTTT. This chain links TRBV2 with TRBJ2-2, with no clear D. The CDR3 loop spans 13 amino acids. Trimming left V 2 bases short and J 5 bases short, with 6 bases between. Germline CDR1 SNHLY, CDR2 FYNNEI.

The sample holds one count of this clone. This chain's CDR3 is CASSLAGLLYNEQFF. CDR3 in DNA: TGTGCCAGCAGTTTGGCGGGACTCCTTTACAATGAGCAGTTCTTC. The rearrangement uses TRBV27 and TRBJ2-1; the D gene is possibly TRBD2 (6 bases). V lost 3 bases, J lost 4 bases, and 13 bases lay in between. There are 15 residues in the CDR3. Germline V gene lookup returns CDR1 MNHEY and CDR2 SMNVEV (reference sequence).

V gene TRBV6-5 combines with J gene TRBJ2-7; no reliable D call. Trimming cost V 6 bases and J 5 bases, with 11 bases left between them. CDR1 and CDR2 from the germline V gene are MNHEY and SVGAGI. The CDR3 covers 12 residues. The CDR3 DNA follows: TGTGCCAGCAGCCCGAACGGAGACGAGCAGTACTTC. Protein sequence: CASSPNGDEQYF.

Notes on this clone: Other DNA sequences of this sample code for an identical CDR3. The chain is built from TRBV7-9 and TRBJ2-7, with 13 bases matching TRBD2. Germline CDR1 is SEHNR and CDR2 is FQNEAQ (reference sequence). Trimming cost V 4 bases and J 2 bases; bases outside gene matches: 2. The CDR3 length is 15 residues. The CDR3 loop is CASSSGLAGTYEQYF. As DNA, the CDR3 is TGTGCCAGCAGCTCGGGACTAGCGGGGACCTACGAGCAGTACTTC.

Remarks on this clone: Within the sample, other DNA sequences also encode this same CDR3. The chain is built from TRBV29-1 and TRBJ2-1, with 7 bases fitting TRBD2. The CDR3 spans 10 residues. CDR1 and CDR2 (germline): SQVTM, ANQGSEA. J gave up 10 bases and V 4 bases, and 1 base lay outside the gene matches. CDR3 protein: CSVGGGEQFF. In DNA, the CDR3 is TGCAGCGTTGGGGGAGGGGAGCAGTTCTTC.

The chain links TRBV4-1 to TRBJ2-7; TRBD2 aligns across 7 bases. The V gene end was trimmed by 3 bases and the J gene end by 2 bases; junction bases not matched to a gene: 4. Germline V gene sequence: CDR1 MGHRA, CDR2 YSYEKL. The CDR3 extends over 14 amino acids. The CDR3 bases are TGCGCCAGCAGCCAGCCCGGGACTACCTACGAGCAGTACTTC. Translated, it gives CASSQPGTTYEQYF.

The chain links TRBV28 to TRBJ2-7; 9 bases line up with TRBD2. CDR1 is MDHEN, CDR2 SYDVKM, per germline. Germline trimming cut 8 bases from V and 0 bases from J; bases unmatched to any gene: 2. The CDR3 totals 13 residues. CDR3 loop: CASQAGGSYEQYF. Here the CDR3 DNA reads TGTGCCAGCCAAGCGGGAGGCTCCTACGAGCAGTACTTC.

The rearrangement uses TRBV6-6 and TRBJ2-1; D gene ambiguous. The CDR3 covers 14 residues. Germline-derived CDR1 and CDR2 are MNHNY and SVGAGI (reference sequence). With 8 bases removed from V and 1 base from J, the gap between germline ends came to 12 bases. In nucleotides, the CDR3 is TGTGCCAGCCGAGAAGGAGTGTCCTACAATGAGCAGTTCTTC. It is translated as CASREGVSYNEQFF.

This sequence joins TRBV29-1 and TRBJ2-2; D is possibly TRBD1 (6 bases). CDR3 length equals 17 residues. V was trimmed by 7 bases and J by 1 base, leaving 22 bases between them. Germline loops: CDR1 SQVTM, CDR2 ANQGSEA. The CDR3: CSAVGAGDGGNTGELFF. The CDR3 DNA is TGCAGCGCCGTTGGGGCAGGGGACGGTGGGAACACCGGGGAGCTGTTTTTT.

This clone appeared once. Other DNA variants within this sample encode the same CDR3. The J gene is TRBJ1-1, the V gene TRBV28, with D maybe TRBD1 (5 bases). The CDR3 is 13 residues long. Trimming pared 6 bases from V and 1 base from J, leaving 9 bases between. CDR1 is MDHEN and CDR2 is SYDVKM in the germline V gene. The CDR3 region is CASSLTGNTEAFF. The CDR3 DNA reads as TGTGCCAGCAGCCTAACAGGGAACACTGAAGCTTTCTTT.

The V call is TRBV18, the J call TRBJ2-7; TRBD1 aligns across 8 bases. CDR1 is KGHSH and CDR2 is LQKENI in the germline V gene. V trimming: 0 bases; J trimming: 4 bases; junction bases outside the gene matches: 2. This CDR3 spans 14 amino acids. The CDR3 spells CASSPPTGAYEQYF. CDR3 coding DNA: TGTGCCAGCTCACCACCGACAGGGGCATACGAGCAGTACTTC.